The 15 T cell receptor beta chains below come from one sample, sequenced in a study of beta chain features in type 1 diabetes. Expressed TCRB transcripts were sequenced because the isolated RNA had all been reverse transcribed beforehand. The repertoire was sequenced with immunoSEQ multiplex PCR; TCRdb's copy has only in-frame clones and lacks some. Of 620,000 or so clones in the sample, 15% to 17% were seen once. Sequencing was carried out using naive CD4+ T cells from blood. The receptors were sampled from a young man in good health.

The rearrangement joins TRBV4-3 to TRBJ1-6, with no clear D. CDR1 is LGHNA, CDR2 YSLEER, per germline. The CDR3 is 14 amino acids. Trimming took 0 bases from V and 8 from J, leaving 8 bases between them. The CDR3: CASSQDRRDSPLHF. The CDR3 bases are TGCGCCAGCAGCCAAGACAGGAGGGATTCACCCCTCCACTTT.

There are a few counts of this clone. The genes are TRBV19 and TRBJ1-1, with unresolved D. V gave up 6 bases and J gave up 11 bases, with 16 bases separating them. CDR3 length equals 12 residues. Germline V gives CDR1 LNHDA, CDR2 SQIVND (reference sequence). The CDR3 coding sequence is TGTGCCAGTAGCTTCAGACCCCACGGGGCTTTCTTT. Protein product: CASSFRPHGAFF.

V and J are TRBV2 and TRBJ2-3; D not certain. Germline V CDR1 and CDR2: SNHLY, FYNNEI. The CDR3 has 11 amino acids. V lost 5 bases to trimming and J lost 5 bases, with 5 bases between them. Here the CDR3 reads CASSPRDTQYF. The CDR3, as DNA: TGTGCCAGCAGTCCCCGAGATACGCAGTATTTT.

The table lists this clone with a few counts. J is TRBJ2-4 and V is TRBV7-3; D not certain. The CDR3 loop spans 13 amino acids. Germline CDR1 SGHTA, CDR2 FQGTGA. Trimming took off 3 bases at V and 5 bases at J, with 8 bases between the two ends. The CDR3 region has the DNA TGTGCCAGCAGCTTCTCGACTGAAAACATTCAGTACTTC. It codes for CASSFSTENIQYF.

The sample holds a few counts of this clone. The chain recombines TRBV29-1 with TRBJ2-3; TRBD2 is a possible D gene (6 bases). The length of the CDR3 is 14 residues. V dropped 3 bases and J dropped 0 bases, with 10 bases sitting between them. CDR1 is SQVTM and CDR2 is ANQGSEA in the germline V gene. DNA for the CDR3: TGCAGCGTTGATAGGGACTCTAGCACAGATACGCAGTATTTT. Its translation is CSVDRDSSTDTQYF.

The table lists this clone with a few counts. This chain joins TRBV28 and TRBJ2-2; D is undetermined. The germline V and J ends were trimmed by 9 bases and 2 bases, with 13 bases remaining between them. The CDR3 is 14 amino acids. In germline, CDR1 is MDHEN, CDR2 SYDVKM. DNA of the CDR3: TGTGCCAGTGGTCATGGTGGCAACACCGGGGAGCTGTTTTTT. This gives the protein CASGHGGNTGELFF.

This chain connects TRBV5-1 to TRBJ2-7, with 7 positions matching TRBD1. The V gene end was trimmed by 4 bases and the J gene end by 3 bases; junction bases not matched to a gene: 7. Germline V lookup: CDR1 SGHRS, CDR2 YFSETQ. The CDR3 runs to 14 residues. The CDR3 sequence is CASSRTGAGYEQYF. CDR3 DNA sequence: TGCGCCAGCAGCCGAACAGGGGCGGGCTACGAGCAGTACTTC.

This clone was observed a few times. This rearrangement joins TRBV5-4 to TRBJ2-1, with no clear D. V was trimmed by 1 base and J by 5 bases, leaving 7 bases between them. CDR3 length: 13 amino acids. CDR1 SGHNT and CDR2 YYREEE come from the germline V gene (reference sequence). CDR3 amino acids: CASSLRENNEQFF. CDR3 sequence (DNA): TGTGCCAGCAGCTTGAGAGAGAACAATGAGCAGTTCTTC.

This clone showed up just a few times. This chain links TRBV29-1 with TRBJ2-3; 9 bases match TRBD2. With V trimmed by 4 bases and J by 1 base, 6 bases remained unmatched. Germline V lookup: CDR1 SQVTM, CDR2 ANQGSEA. The CDR3 sequence is 15 residues long. The CDR3: CSVGAGGGGTDTQYF. CDR3 nucleotides: TGCAGCGTTGGAGCGGGGGGCGGGGGCACAGATACGCAGTATTTT.

The table lists this clone with a few counts. This chain joins TRBV12-5 and TRBJ2-1; tentative D call: TRBD2 (6 bases). Per germline, CDR1 LGHNT and CDR2 FRNRAP. Deletions cut 5 bases from V and 0 bases from J, with 11 bases between. The CDR3 is made up of 15 amino acids. CDR3 in amino acids: CASGPGRSSYNEQFF. The CDR3 coding sequence is TGTGCTAGTGGTCCCGGGAGAAGCTCCTACAATGAGCAGTTCTTC.

This CDR3 reads CASSSRDFPFQTSYEQYF. CDR3 DNA sequence: TGTGCCAGTAGCTCCCGGGACTTTCCGTTTCAGACCTCCTACGAGCAGTACTTC. The chain links TRBV19 to TRBJ2-7, with a weak D call TRBD2 (6 bases). Trimming left V 6 bases short and J 0 bases short, with 24 bases between. This CDR3 comprises 18 residues. The V gene's germline CDR1 is LNHDA and CDR2 SQIVND (reference sequence).

This clone was picked up a small number of times. The chain links TRBV25-1 to TRBJ2-1; D may be TRBD1 (5 bases). The CDR3 has 16 amino acids. Germline V CDR1 and CDR2: MGHDK, SYGVNS. The V end lost 0 bases, the J end lost 7 bases, and 16 bases lay between the germline ends. The CDR3 region is CASSEYVFPTVNEQFF. The CDR3 DNA sequence: TGTGCCAGCAGTGAATACGTATTCCCGACAGTGAATGAGCAGTTCTTC.

The J gene is TRBJ1-5, the V gene TRBV7-2; a possible D gene is TRBD1 (6 bases). CDR1 is SGHTA, CDR2 FQGNSA, per germline. Trimming took 5 bases from V and 7 from J, leaving 18 bases between them. The CDR3 contains 15 residues. The CDR3 sequence: CASSAQGILGQPQHF. CDR3 DNA: TGTGCCAGCAGCGCTCAGGGGATTTTAGGGCAGCCCCAGCATTTT. Full variable domain (remainder filled in from reference TRBV7-2 and TRBJ1-5): GAGVSQSPSNKVTEKGKDVELRCDPISGHTALYWYRQSLGQGLEFLIYFQGNSAPDKSGLPSDRFSAERTGGSVSTLTIQRTQQEDSAVYLCASSAQGILGQPQHFGDGTRLSIL.

The chain uses TRBV6-5 and TRBJ2-2, with a tentative D call TRBD2 (6 bases). The CDR3 contains 16 residues. CDR1 is MNHEY and CDR2 is SVGAGI in the germline V gene. Trimming cost V 3 bases and J 1 base, with 12 bases left between them. Here the CDR3 reads CASSYPTGLNTGELFF. CDR3 in DNA: TGTGCCAGCAGTTATCCGACGGGACTGAACACCGGGGAGCTGTTTTTT.

This clone was counted between two and nine times. The DNA of the CDR3 is TGTGCCAGCAGCACCTCTTTCGGGACGCCCGAGCAGTTCTTC. This encodes CASSTSFGTPEQFF. The chain recombines TRBV7-2 with TRBJ2-1; D is possibly TRBD1 or TRBD2 (5 bases each). This CDR3 is 14 amino acids long. V shed 5 bases and J shed 10 bases, with 18 bases lying between them. From germline, CDR1 is SGHTA and CDR2 FQGNSA. Complete variable domain (other parts from reference TRBV7-2 and TRBJ2-1): GAGVSQSPSNKVTEKGKDVELRCDPISGHTALYWYRQSLGQGLEFLIYFQGNSAPDKSGLPSDRFSAERTGGSVSTLTIQRTQQEDSAVYLCASSTSFGTPEQFFGPGTRLTVL.